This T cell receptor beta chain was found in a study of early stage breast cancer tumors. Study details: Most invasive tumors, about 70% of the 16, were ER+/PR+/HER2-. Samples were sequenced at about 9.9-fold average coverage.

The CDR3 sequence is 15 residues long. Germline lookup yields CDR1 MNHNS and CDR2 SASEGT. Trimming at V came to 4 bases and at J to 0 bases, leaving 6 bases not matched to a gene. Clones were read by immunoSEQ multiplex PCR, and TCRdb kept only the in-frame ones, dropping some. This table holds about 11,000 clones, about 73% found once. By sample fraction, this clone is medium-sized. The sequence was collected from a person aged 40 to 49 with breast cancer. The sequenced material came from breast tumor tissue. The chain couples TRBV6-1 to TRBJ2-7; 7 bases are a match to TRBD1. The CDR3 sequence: CASSVDRVNSYEQYF. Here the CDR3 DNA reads TGTGCCAGCAGTGTCGACAGGGTCAACTCCTACGAGCAGTACTTC.